This entry features one TCR beta chain sequence. Its antigen has not been determined. Per-nucleotide qualities are absent, and no much larger clonotype sits a single base away. The data belong to a study of OX40 agonist ivuxolimab in advanced cancers. With respect to the entire study: The costimulatory receptor OX40 (CD134) was targeted by ivuxolimab, a fully human IgG2 agonistic monoclonal antibody. Intravenous ivuxolimab was administered to patients every 2 weeks at six dose levels: 0.01, 0.1, 0.3, 1.5, 3 and 10 mg/kg. Of the roughly 52 patients in dose escalation, about 20 had hepatocellular carcinoma, around 15 had melanoma, 9 had renal cell carcinoma and 9 had head and neck cancer. In the dose-escalation cohort, approximately 82% of patients were male, and the mean age was roughly 56 years with a range of roughly 23 to 90. Patients were allowed to have had prior anti-PD-1, anti-PD-L1 or anti-CTLA-4 therapy, and around 37% of the dose-escalation patients had previously received checkpoint inhibitors. Partial responses occurred in three dose-escalation patients: two with cutaneous melanoma and one with hepatocellular carcinoma. The point of sequencing TCRbeta in the periphery was to test whether ivuxolimab changed TCR sequence diversity and drove clonal T-cell expansion. The paper describes the monotherapy dose-escalation part (N ≈ 49 patients) of the phase I trial of ivuxolimab.

Patients with a history of autoimmune disease or receiving systemic immunosuppression were excluded from the trial. In every dose cohort, peripheral blood was drawn for TCR sequencing at baseline, cycle 4 day 1, and cycle 7 day 1. The samples were drawn from a first-in-human, open-label, multicenter phase I dose-escalation trial of ivuxolimab. Adults with locally advanced or metastatic melanoma, renal cell carcinoma, hepatocellular carcinoma or head and neck squamous cell carcinoma were enrolled in the trial. CD4+ and CD8+ T cells were sorted separately from peripheral blood before TCR sequencing. For sequencing of the TCRbeta CDR3 region, genomic DNA was extracted from the sorted cells. The immunoSEQ Assay was used for sequencing of TCRbeta CDR3 regions. The source is immuneACCESS, and TCRdb retained only in-frame sequences with V and J called. Part of the clones is not carried over; for the studies checked, unresolved V genes explain less than half of this, and the remainder is unexplained. The sample records roughly 87,000 clones, 75% to 95% of which are singletons. The ten top clones hold 6.5% to 8.5% of the sample.

Sequences SGDLS (CDR1) and YYNGEE (CDR2) are obtained from the germline V gene. Unmatched junction bases come to 9, with V trimmed by 4 bases and J by 6 bases. The CDR3 runs 15 amino acids, cysteine and phenylalanine included. The CDR3 DNA has 45 bases and is translated from base 1. Here is what the overall study found, with its caveats: At doses from 0.1 to 3.0 mg/kg, clonal expansion was seen in both CD4+ and CD8+ blood T cells between baseline and week 6. Which antigens the clonally expanded peripheral T cells were specific for was not determined. In partial responders in the 0.1-3.0 mg/kg groups, normalized peripheral clonal expansion was found to be among the lowest, especially among CD8+ T cells. After ivuxolimab, CD8+ T cells had more expanded clones than CD4+ T cells on average. Low levels of normalized T-cell clonal expansion were also shown by some nonresponding patients.

The V and J genes are TRBV9 and TRBJ2-1, and 8 junction bases match TRBD2. The specimen was CD4+ or CD8+ T cells sorted from blood, collected in a trial of the OX40 agonist ivuxolimab. This TCR was sampled from an adult with an advanced solid tumor such as melanoma, head and neck, liver or kidney cancer. The DNA sequence reads TGTGCCAGCAGCCCCCGGACTAGCCGTGCCAATGAGCAGTTCTTC. This codes for CASSPRTSRANEQFF.